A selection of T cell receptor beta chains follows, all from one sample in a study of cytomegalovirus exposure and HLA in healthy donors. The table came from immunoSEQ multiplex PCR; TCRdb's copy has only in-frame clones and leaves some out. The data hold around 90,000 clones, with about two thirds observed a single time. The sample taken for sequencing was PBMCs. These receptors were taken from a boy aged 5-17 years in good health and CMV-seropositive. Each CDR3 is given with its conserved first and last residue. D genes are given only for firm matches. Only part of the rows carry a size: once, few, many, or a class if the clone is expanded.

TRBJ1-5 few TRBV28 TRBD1 CASSGGRDRLNQPQHF TGTGCCAGCAGTGGGGGTCGGGACAGGCTGAATCAGCCCCAGCATTTT
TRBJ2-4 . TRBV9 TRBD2 CASSGTSGGSKNIQYF TGTGCCAGCAGCGGGACTAGCGGGGGTTCCAAAAACATTCAGTACTTC
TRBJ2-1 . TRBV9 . CASSVGSGISGEQFF TGTGCCAGCAGCGTAGGATCAGGGATCAGTGGTGAGCAGTTCTTC
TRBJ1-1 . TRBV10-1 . CASSDFTEAFF TGCGCCAGCAGTGACTTCACTGAAGCTTTCTTT
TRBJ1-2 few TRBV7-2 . CASSLAPRKGYTF TGTGCCAGCAGCTTAGCGCCCAGGAAGGGCTACACCTTC
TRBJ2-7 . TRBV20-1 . CSARADYEQYF TGCAGTGCTAGGGCCGACTACGAGCAGTACTTC
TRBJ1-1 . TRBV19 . CASSIYLNTEAFF TGTGCCAGTAGTATTTATCTAAACACTGAAGCTTTCTTT
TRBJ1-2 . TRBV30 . CAWSVRSTEYTF TGTGCCTGGAGTGTTCGCTCGACGGAGTACACCTTC
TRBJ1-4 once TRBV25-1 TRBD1 CASSEGTGGYEKLFF TGTGCCAGCAGTGAAGGGACAGGGGGCTATGAAAAACTGTTTTTT
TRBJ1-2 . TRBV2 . CASRTSTYGYTF TGTGCCAGCAGGACTTCGACCTATGGCTACACCTTC
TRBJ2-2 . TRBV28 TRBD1 CASGTGGSTGELFF TGTGCCAGCGGGACAGGGGGAAGCACCGGGGAGCTGTTTTTT
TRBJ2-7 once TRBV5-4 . CASSLRSSYEQYF TGTGCCAGCAGCTTGCGCAGCTCCTACGAGCAGTACTTC
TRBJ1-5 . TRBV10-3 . CANSQSSNQPQHF TGTGCCAACTCCCAAAGTAGCAATCAGCCCCAGCATTTT
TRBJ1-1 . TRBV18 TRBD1 CASSLGQGANTEAFF TGTGCCAGCTCGCTTGGACAGGGGGCGAACACTGAAGCTTTCTTT
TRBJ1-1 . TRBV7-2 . CASSLSTGDTEAFF TGTGCCAGCAGCTTAAGTACCGGGGACACTGAAGCTTTCTTT
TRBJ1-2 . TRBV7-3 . CASSLTQAGRLIF TGTGCCAGCAGCTTAACGCAGGCAGGCAGGCTCATCTTC
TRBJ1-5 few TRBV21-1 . CASPGTGSSQPQHF TGTGCCAGCCCCGGGACAGGGTCGAGTCAGCCCCAGCATTTT
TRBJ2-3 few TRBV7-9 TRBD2 CASSLASGASTDTQYF TGTGCCAGCAGCTTAGCTAGCGGGGCTAGCACAGATACGCAGTATTTT
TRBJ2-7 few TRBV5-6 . CASRRGDGEQYF TGTGCCAGCCGAAGGGGTGACGGCGAGCAGTACTTC
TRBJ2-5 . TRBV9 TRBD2 CASSSIAGVGETQYF TGTGCCAGCTCCTCCATAGCGGGAGTCGGGGAGACCCAGTACTTC
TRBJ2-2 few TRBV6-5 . CASSQRGGELFF TGTGCCAGCAGTCAAAGGGGCGGGGAGCTGTTTTTT
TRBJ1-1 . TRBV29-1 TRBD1 CSVIIDRVNTEAFF TGCAGCGTTATCATTGACAGGGTGAACACTGAAGCTTTCTTT
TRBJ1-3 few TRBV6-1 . CASSDRGFGNTIYF TGTGCCAGCAGTGACAGGGGATTCGGAAACACCATATATTTT
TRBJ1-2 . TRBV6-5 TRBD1 CASSYSRQGYGYTF TGTGCCAGCAGTTACTCGCGACAGGGGTACGGCTACACCTTC
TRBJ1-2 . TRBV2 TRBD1 CASSEDPGGNGYTF TGTGCCAGCAGTGAAGATCCAGGGGGCAACGGCTACACCTTC
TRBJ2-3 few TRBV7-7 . CASSLGTHTTDTQYF TGTGCCAGCAGCCTTGGGACTCATACCACAGATACGCAGTATTTT
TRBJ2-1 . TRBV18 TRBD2 CASSPVRESYNEQFF TGTGCCAGCTCACCAGTGCGGGAGTCCTACAATGAGCAGTTCTTC
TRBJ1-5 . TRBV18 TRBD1 CASSPNRGSNQPQHF TGTGCCAGCTCACCGAACAGGGGTAGCAATCAGCCCCAGCATTTT
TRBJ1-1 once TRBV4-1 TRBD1 CASSQAGTGPPVAFF TGCGCCAGCAGCCAAGCCGGGACAGGGCCACCTGTGGCTTTCTTT
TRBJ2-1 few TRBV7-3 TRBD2 CASSSSGRGDNEQFF TGTGCCAGCAGTTCCAGCGGGAGGGGTGACAATGAGCAGTTCTTC
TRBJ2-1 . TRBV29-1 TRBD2 CSVDGAGGGHEQFF TGCAGCGTTGACGGAGCGGGGGGGGGACATGAGCAGTTCTTC
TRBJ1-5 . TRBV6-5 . CASGRVENQPQHF TGTGCCAGCGGGAGGGTAGAAAATCAGCCCCAGCATTTT
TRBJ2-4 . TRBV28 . CASSLFEGTNIQYF TGTGCCAGCAGTTTATTTGAGGGCACGAACATTCAGTACTTC
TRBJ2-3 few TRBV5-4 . CASRLSTDTQYF TGTGCCAGCAGATTAAGCACAGATACGCAGTATTTT
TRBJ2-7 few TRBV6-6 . CASSYGGGYQQYF TGTGCCAGCAGTTACGGCGGCGGCTACCAGCAGTACTTC
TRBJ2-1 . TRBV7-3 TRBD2 CASSLVPAGLGEQFF TGTGCCAGCAGCTTGGTTCCAGCGGGGCTGGGTGAGCAGTTCTTC
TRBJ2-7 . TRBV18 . CASSPGTAYEQYF TGTGCCAGCTCACCCGGGACTGCGTACGAGCAGTACTTC
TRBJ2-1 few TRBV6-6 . CASTLLETTYNEQFF TGTGCCAGCACTTTACTAGAGACTACCTACAATGAGCAGTTCTTC
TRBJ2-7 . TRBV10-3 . CAISEYGQPHISYEQYF TGTGCCATCAGTGAGTATGGACAGCCCCATATCTCCTACGAGCAGTACTTC
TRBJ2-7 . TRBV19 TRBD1 CASSSGQGNEQYF TGTGCCAGTAGTTCGGGACAGGGTAACGAGCAGTACTTC
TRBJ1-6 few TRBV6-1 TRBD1 CASSVMDRSSYNSPLHF TGTGCCAGCAGTGTAATGGACAGGAGCTCCTATAATTCACCCCTCCACTTT
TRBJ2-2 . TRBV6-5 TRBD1 CASSYSNRGRGELFF TGTGCCAGCAGTTACTCGAACAGGGGGCGAGGGGAGCTGTTTTTT
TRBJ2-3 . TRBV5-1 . CASSFGRTNTDTQYF TGCGCCAGCAGCTTCGGCCGGACTAACACAGATACGCAGTATTTT
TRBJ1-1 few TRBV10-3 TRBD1 CAISARTGPENTEAFF TGTGCCATCAGTGCGCGGACAGGGCCAGAGAACACTGAAGCTTTCTTT
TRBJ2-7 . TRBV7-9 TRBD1 CASSFGTGNEQYF TGTGCCAGCAGCTTTGGGACAGGGAACGAGCAGTACTTC
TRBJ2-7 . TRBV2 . CASRLESYEQYF TGTGCCAGCAGGTTGGAGAGCTACGAGCAGTACTTC
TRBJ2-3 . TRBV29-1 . CSGTLTTGLGDTQYF TGCAGCGGGACCCTTACAACAGGGCTGGGAGATACGCAGTATTTT
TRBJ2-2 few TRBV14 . CASSPRTLATGTGELFF TGTGCCAGCAGCCCCAGAACCCTAGCGACGGGGACCGGGGAGCTGTTTTTT
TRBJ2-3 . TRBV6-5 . CASSYSVQGGTDTQYF TGTGCCAGCAGTTACTCTGTCCAGGGCGGCACAGATACGCAGTATTTT
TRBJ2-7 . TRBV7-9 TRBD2 CASSFDGTSGYEQYF TGTGCCAGCAGCTTTGATGGGACTAGCGGGTACGAGCAGTACTTC
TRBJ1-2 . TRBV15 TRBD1 CATSTDRDSPYGYPF TGTGCCACCAGCACGGACCGGGACAGCCCCTATGGCTACCCCTTC
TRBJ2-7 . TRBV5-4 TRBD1 CASSLKQGIYEQYF TGTGCCAGCAGCTTAAAACAGGGGATCTACGAGCAGTACTTC
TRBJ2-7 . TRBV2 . CASMRSYEQYF TGTGCCAGCATGAGAAGTTACGAGCAGTACTTC